This entry lists 30 T cell receptor beta chains sequenced from one sample in a study of blood T cell repertoires in COVID-19. Using immunoSEQ multiplex PCR, the repertoire was profiled, and TCRdb retains in-frame clones only, with some absent. The data show over 35,000 clones, roughly 92% seen once. Sequencing was carried out using peripheral blood. Receptor source: a man aged 50-59 years with active COVID-19.

In its sample, this clone was seen once. The chain couples TRBV28 to TRBJ2-1; 9 bases align to TRBD2. This CDR3 is 14 amino acids long. Germline assignment: CDR1 MDHEN and CDR2 SYDVKM. Trimming at V came to 10 bases and at J to 9 bases, leaving 13 bases not matched to a gene. The CDR3 sequence: CATRLAEALGEQFF. The DNA of the CDR3 is TGTGCCACTCGACTAGCGGAAGCTTTGGGTGAGCAGTTCTTC.

The V and J genes are TRBV28 and TRBJ2-7; no definite D call. V lost 0 bases and J lost 2, with 11 bases in between. The CDR3 has 15 amino acids. Germline CDR1 and CDR2: MDHEN and SYDVKM. CDR3 protein: CASSLWPRGPYEQYF. The CDR3 bases are TGTGCCAGCAGTTTATGGCCCCGAGGCCCCTACGAGCAGTACTTC.

The J gene is TRBJ1-2, the V gene TRBV28; 10 nucleotides align to TRBD1. Germline CDR1 and CDR2: MDHEN and SYDVKM. V dropped 0 bases and J dropped 4; count of bases not matched to a gene: 5. This CDR3 spans 16 amino acids. CDR3 residues: CASSLWGQGPFYGYTF. The CDR3 DNA is TGTGCCAGCAGTTTATGGGGACAGGGGCCCTTCTATGGCTACACCTTC.

The genes are TRBV28 and TRBJ2-4; 9 nucleotides agree with TRBD1. Germline lookup yields CDR1 MDHEN and CDR2 SYDVKM. The CDR3 loop spans 13 amino acids. V gave up 6 bases and J gave up 4 bases; unmatched junction bases: 1. The CDR3: CASRGTGKNIQYF. CDR3 coding DNA: TGTGCCAGCAGAGGGACAGGGAAAAACATTCAGTACTTC.

This clone was seen only a few times. This sequence joins TRBV19 and TRBJ1-6; D uncertain. Deletions cut 2 bases from V and 0 bases from J, with 11 bases between. This CDR3 comprises 17 residues. Per the germline V gene, CDR1 is LNHDA and CDR2 is SQIVND (reference sequence). CDR3: CASSISGGSSYNSPLHF. CDR3 nucleotides: TGTGCCAGTAGTATAAGCGGCGGGAGCTCCTATAATTCACCCCTCCACTTT.

The V call is TRBV18, the J call TRBJ2-7; TRBD2 aligns across 14 bases. The germline gives CDR1 KGHSH, CDR2 LQKENI. The J segment lost 0 bases and the V segment lost 2 bases, leaving 6 bases of the junction unmatched. This CDR3 has 18 residues. In DNA, the CDR3 is TGTGCCAGCTCACCAAAGGGGACTAGCGGGGGAAGCTCCTACGAGCAGTACTTC. Encoded protein: CASSPKGTSGGSSYEQYF. Full variable domain (remainder filled in from reference TRBV18 and TRBJ2-7): NAGVMQNPRHLVRRRGQEARLRCSPMKGHSHVYWYRQLPEEGLKFMVYLQKENIIDESGMPKERFSAEFPKEGPSILRIQQVVRGDSAAYFCASSPKGTSGGSSYEQYFGPGTRLTVT.

This clone has just a few counts. The chain has TRBV4-1 and TRBJ1-2; 10 bases are a match to TRBD1. The germline V gene encodes CDR1 MGHRA and CDR2 YSYEKL. V lost 2 bases, J lost 2 bases, and 5 bases stayed unmatched. The CDR3 has 16 amino acids. The CDR3 DNA sequence: TGCGCCAGCAGCCAAATCGACAGGGGGCGCAACTATGGCTACACCTTC. Translation: CASSQIDRGRNYGYTF.

This clone was observed a single time. V is TRBV19 and J is TRBJ1-6; a possible D gene is TRBD1 (6 bases). CDR3 length equals 15 residues. Germline-derived CDR1 and CDR2 are LNHDA and SQIVND (reference sequence). The V end was cut by 6 bases, the J end by 5 bases, with 14 bases between. The CDR3 nucleotides read TGTGCCAGTAGCCCGAGGACAGTGAATAATTCACCCCTCCACTTT. Its translation is CASSPRTVNNSPLHF.

The V call is TRBV30, the J call TRBJ2-2; 12 bases agree with TRBD2. The V and J ends lost 5 bases and 0 bases, in that order; junction bases with no gene match: 4. The CDR3 sequence is 16 residues long. Germline CDR1 reads GTSNPN; CDR2 reads SVGIG (reference sequence). The CDR3: CAWRGLAGSNTGELFF. Here the CDR3 DNA reads TGTGCCTGGCGGGGACTAGCGGGTTCGAACACCGGGGAGCTGTTTTTT.

This chain joins TRBV10-3 and TRBJ1-6, with D unclear. There are 13 residues in the CDR3. The V gene's germline CDR1 is ENHRY and CDR2 SYGVKD. The V end lost 3 bases, the J end lost 8 bases, and 8 bases lay between the germline ends. Here the CDR3 DNA reads TGTGCCATCAGTGAAACCTTAGATTCACCCCTCCACTTT. Residues: CAISETLDSPLHF.

The chain links TRBV28 to TRBJ2-1; possible D gene TRBD2, 5 bases. There are 13 residues in the CDR3. Germline V gene data show CDR1 as MDHEN and CDR2 as SYDVKM. V was cut by 4 bases and J by 9 bases, with 13 bases left in between. Here the CDR3 DNA reads TGTGCCAGCAGTTGGCGCAGCGGAGGTGAGCAGTTCTTC. Its protein product is CASSWRSGGEQFF. Drawing the rest from reference TRBV28 and TRBJ2-1, the complete variable domain is DVKVTQSSRYLVKRTGEKVFLECVQDMDHENMFWYRQDPGLGLRLIYFSYDVKMKEKGDIPEGYSVSREKKERFSLILESASTNQTSMYLCASSWRSGGEQFFGPGTRLTVL.

V gene TRBV27 combines with J gene TRBJ2-2; TRBD2 is a possible D gene (6 bases). Per the germline V gene, CDR1 is MNHEY and CDR2 is SMNVEV (reference sequence). V lost 4 bases and J lost 5, with 11 bases in between. The CDR3 sequence is 14 residues long. This chain's CDR3 is CASSSRGKTGELFF. The CDR3 DNA follows: TGTGCCAGCAGTTCCCGGGGGAAGACCGGGGAGCTGTTTTTT.

This clone was picked up one time. This rearrangement joins TRBV5-8 to TRBJ1-1; D is unclear. The ends were cut back, 3 bases at V and 14 bases at J, with 14 bases in the middle. The CDR3 length is 11 residues. CDR1 is SGHTS and CDR2 is YDEGEE in the germline V gene. Here the CDR3 reads CASSSQALYFF. DNA for the CDR3: TGTGCCAGCAGCTCTCAGGCCCTCTACTTCTTT.

The chain has TRBV19 and TRBJ1-5; no definite D call. The CDR3 is made up of 14 amino acids. Per the germline V gene, CDR1 is LNHDA and CDR2 is SQIVND (reference sequence). V was trimmed by 1 base and J by 3 bases, leaving 7 bases between them. The CDR3 nucleotides are TGTGCCAGTAGTATAGGAGGCGACAATCAGCCCCAGCATTTT. This codes for CASSIGGDNQPQHF.

This clone is large (0.1 to 1%). The chain carries TRBV6-5 and TRBJ1-1, with D unclear. The germline V and J ends were trimmed by 2 bases and 1 base, with 11 bases remaining between them. Germline assignment: CDR1 MNHEY and CDR2 SVGAGI. The CDR3 sequence is 15 residues long. The CDR3 bases are TGTGCCAGCAGTTACGGGCTGTTCTGGAACACTGAAGCTTTCTTT. This gives the protein CASSYGLFWNTEAFF.

The chain recombines TRBV27 with TRBJ2-1, with a weak D call TRBD1 (8 bases). The CDR3 is 15 amino acids. Trimming shortened V by 6 bases and J by 8 bases, and 20 bases separated the two germline ends. Per the germline V gene, CDR1 is MNHEY and CDR2 is SMNVEV (reference sequence). The CDR3 nucleotides read TGTGCCAGCAGACTCCTACAGGGGGGGTTCGATGAGCAGTTCTTC. Amino acid sequence: CASRLLQGGFDEQFF.

V gene TRBV27 combines with J gene TRBJ2-2; TRBD2 might be the D (5 bases). Germline V CDR1 and CDR2: MNHEY, SMNVEV (reference sequence). The length of the CDR3 is 18 residues. V dropped 8 bases and J dropped 3 bases, with 25 bases sitting between them. The CDR3 sequence: CASATSPGLASHTGELFF. CDR3 DNA sequence: TGTGCCAGCGCTACTTCCCCGGGTCTAGCTTCCCACACCGGGGAGCTGTTTTTT.

The chain employs TRBV20-1 and TRBJ1-1; TRBD1 is a possible D gene (6 bases). CDR1 is DFQATT and CDR2 is SNEGSKA in the germline V gene (reference sequence). CDR3 size: 11 residues. The CDR3, as DNA: TGCAGGGCCACAGGGCCCACTGAAGCTTTCTTT. Amino acid sequence: CRATGPTEAFF.

This chain connects TRBV5-8 to TRBJ2-7; 7 bases map to TRBD1. The CDR3 extends over 12 amino acids. Germline CDR1 and CDR2: SGHTS and YDEGEE. J gave up 9 bases and V 4 bases, and 7 bases lay outside the gene matches. CDR3 sequence: CASSPTGAVQYF. Written as DNA, the CDR3 is TGTGCCAGCAGCCCCACAGGGGCGGTGCAGTACTTC.

The chain combines TRBV24-1 with TRBJ2-3, with 10 bases aligning to TRBD2. Germline assignment: CDR1 KGHDR and CDR2 SFDVKD. This CDR3 spans 19 amino acids. The ends lost 2 bases at V and 0 bases at J; junction bases unmatched: 10. CDR3 sequence: CATSDSAWTSGTSTDTQYF. The CDR3 DNA sequence: TGTGCCACCAGTGATTCAGCCTGGACTAGCGGAACTAGCACAGATACGCAGTATTTT.

The chain employs TRBV5-4 and TRBJ2-3; 11 positions match TRBD2. Germline V gene data show CDR1 as SGHNT and CDR2 as YYREEE (reference sequence). The CDR3 length is 19 residues. The V gene end was trimmed by 4 bases and the J gene end by 1 base; junction bases not matched to a gene: 14. Here the CDR3 DNA reads TGTGCCAGCAGCCCTCCCGGGACTAGCGGCGTAGGGGGCACAGATACGCAGTATTTT. This codes for CASSPPGTSGVGGTDTQYF.

V usage is TRBV18 and J usage is TRBJ2-7; 9 bases are shared with TRBD1. The CDR3 extends over 16 amino acids. The V and J ends lost 2 bases and 4 bases, in that order; junction bases with no gene match: 9. The germline V gene has CDR1 KGHSH and CDR2 LQKENI. In nucleotides, the CDR3 is TGTGCCAGCTCACCAACTGCCTGGGACAGGGTGTACGAGCAGTACTTC. It codes for CASSPTAWDRVYEQYF.

The CDR3 is CASSLGGGTQYF. The CDR3, as DNA: TGTGCCAGCAGCTTAGGGGGGGGGACCCAGTACTTC. The chain employs TRBV11-2 and TRBJ2-5, with TRBD2 matching over 7 bases. The J segment lost 7 bases and the V segment lost 1 base, leaving 0 bases of the junction unmatched. This CDR3 has 12 amino acids. Germline-derived CDR1 and CDR2 are SGHAT and FQNNGV.

The genes are TRBV7-6 and TRBJ2-1, with unresolved D. Per germline, CDR1 SGHVS and CDR2 FNYEAQ. The CDR3 has 15 residues. The germline V and J ends were trimmed by 4 bases and 2 bases, with 12 bases remaining between them. In DNA form, the CDR3 reads TGTGCCAGCAGCTCGTCGGGTCATACCTACAATGAGCAGTTCTTC. This sequence encodes CASSSSGHTYNEQFF.

The chain couples TRBV15 to TRBJ2-2; 7 bases are a match to TRBD1. The junction had 5 bases not matched to a gene; V was cut back by 0 bases and J by 4 bases. The CDR3 sequence is 16 residues long. Germline lookup yields CDR1 LNHNV and CDR2 YYDKDF (reference sequence). This chain's CDR3 is CATSRDRQGPTGELFF. In DNA form, the CDR3 reads TGTGCCACCAGCAGAGATCGACAGGGACCCACCGGGGAGCTGTTTTTT. Drawing the rest from reference TRBV15 and TRBJ2-2, the complete variable domain is DAMVIQNPRYQVTQFGKPVTLSCSQTLNHNVMYWYQQKSSQAPKLLFHYYDKDFNNEADTPDNFQSRRPNTSFCFLDIRSPGLGDTAMYLCATSRDRQGPTGELFFGEGSRLTVL.

The rearrangement uses TRBV6-5 and TRBJ1-2, with 8 bases that match TRBD1. V lost 5 bases, J lost 4 bases, and 3 bases stayed unmatched. The germline CDR1 and CDR2 sequences are MNHEY and SVGAGI. The CDR3 covers 13 residues. The CDR3 sequence: CASSQGAGYGYTF. As DNA, the CDR3 is TGTGCCAGCAGTCAGGGGGCGGGCTATGGCTACACCTTC.

The V gene is TRBV28, the J gene TRBJ2-3, with D perhaps matching TRBD1 (6 bases). Germline loops: CDR1 MDHEN, CDR2 SYDVKM. V lost 5 bases and J lost 2, with 20 bases in between. The CDR3 is made up of 17 amino acids. As DNA, the CDR3 is TGTGCCAGCAGTCCCCCCACCCCGGACAGTTACACAGATACGCAGTATTTT. Its translation: CASSPPTPDSYTDTQYF.

The chain joins TRBV30 to TRBJ1-2, with D unresolved. The CDR3 covers 12 residues. Trimming cost V 7 bases and J 2 bases, with 11 bases left between them. From germline, CDR1 is GTSNPN and CDR2 SVGIG (reference sequence). The CDR3 sequence is CAYAAGNYGYTF. In DNA, the CDR3 is TGTGCCTACGCTGCGGGGAACTATGGCTACACCTTC.

DNA for the CDR3: TGTGCCAGCACCCCCGGGGGTATGGATTCACCCCTCCACTTT. Protein product: CASTPGGMDSPLHF. The rearrangement joins TRBV7-9 to TRBJ1-6; weak D call: TRBD1 (5 bases). The V end was cut by 7 bases, the J end by 8 bases, with 15 bases between. Per the germline V gene, CDR1 is SEHNR and CDR2 is FQNEAQ (reference sequence). This CDR3 has 14 residues.

This chain connects TRBV19 to TRBJ1-6; 7 bases fit TRBD1. Germline V lookup: CDR1 LNHDA, CDR2 SQIVND (reference sequence). V shed 5 bases and J 6 bases; nucleotides not matched to a gene: 13. The CDR3 has 17 amino acids. The DNA of the CDR3 is TGTGCCAGTAGTGCCCCGCCGGGACAGCAGCTTAATTCACCCCTCCACTTT. The encoded protein is CASSAPPGQQLNSPLHF.